A selection of T cell receptor beta chains follows, all from one sample in a study of PD-1 blockade in mismatch repair-deficient tumors. Libraries were prepared by immunoSEQ multiplex PCR; TCRdb keeps only in-frame clonotypes and omits some of them. Found here are 20,000 to 25,000 clones, 70% to 90% of them singletons; the top ten hold about 15%. This specimen consisted of peripheral blood, obtained 2 weeks after starting pembrolizumab. These receptor sequences come from an adult with mismatch repair-deficient cancer. Both conserved end residues are part of each CDR3. Fields, in order: CDR3 length, V gene, CDR3 protein.

CDR3 length: 12; V gene: TRBV7-9; CDR3 protein: CASSWATDTQYF
CDR3 length: 11; V gene: TRBV20-1; CDR3 protein: CSASGIDGYTF
CDR3 length: 16; V gene: TRBV11-1; CDR3 protein: CASSLLDGAYTDTQYF
CDR3 length: 11; V gene: TRBV30; CDR3 protein: CAWSGKETQYF
CDR3 length: 13; V gene: TRBV11-3; CDR3 protein: CASSSGQGETQYF
CDR3 length: 15; V gene: TRBV5-1; CDR3 protein: CASRPGTGIGNTIYF
CDR3 length: 13; V gene: TRBV19; CDR3 protein: CASSISGNQPQHF
CDR3 length: 15; V gene: TRBV4-1; CDR3 protein: CASSQEGRGGNEQFF
CDR3 length: 14; V gene: TRBV5-1; CDR3 protein: CASSLGHRNTEAFF
CDR3 length: 15; V gene: TRBV5-1; CDR3 protein: CASSLSGQKGNEQFF
CDR3 length: 14; V gene: TRBV9; CDR3 protein: CASSTSGWNTEAFF
CDR3 length: 15; V gene: TRBV7-2; CDR3 protein: CASSLAGQGTDTQYF
CDR3 length: 14; V gene: TRBV28; CDR3 protein: CASSFWQGNQPQHF
CDR3 length: 16; V gene: TRBV10-2; CDR3 protein: CASSLTSPSNTGELFF
CDR3 length: 14; V gene: TRBV6-5; CDR3 protein: CASGLTGVGTEAFF
CDR3 length: 12; V gene: TRBV4-1; CDR3 protein: CASSPSGSVQYF
CDR3 length: 15; V gene: TRBV5-4; CDR3 protein: CASSPPGAGGLEQFF
CDR3 length: 12; V gene: TRBV11-2; CDR3 protein: CASSPNTDTQYF
CDR3 length: 20; V gene: TRBV15; CDR3 protein: CATSRTPQPAVAGVRETQYF
CDR3 length: 12; V gene: TRBV29-1; CDR3 protein: CSVELRDNEQFF
CDR3 length: 14; V gene: TRBV7-9; CDR3 protein: CASSSLASYNEQFF
CDR3 length: 15; V gene: TRBV7-2; CDR3 protein: CASSPRQRANYGYTF
CDR3 length: 14; V gene: TRBV28; CDR3 protein: CASRNLDSYNEQFF
CDR3 length: 16; V gene: TRBV4-1; CDR3 protein: CASSRLLSSETDTQYF
CDR3 length: 13; V gene: TRBV11-2; CDR3 protein: CASSLARMTEAFF
CDR3 length: 15; V gene: TRBV7-6; CDR3 protein: CASSFSSGGTDTQYF
CDR3 length: 15; V gene: TRBV28; CDR3 protein: CASTRLAGVKETQYF
CDR3 length: 15; V gene: TRBV4-1; CDR3 protein: CASSQTPGFQETQYF
CDR3 length: 11; V gene: TRBV20-1; CDR3 protein: CSALDSPEAFF
CDR3 length: 11; V gene: TRBV10-3; CDR3 protein: CAIKLRDTQYF
CDR3 length: 17; V gene: TRBV7-2; CDR3 protein: CASSLTTGLAGANVLTF
CDR3 length: 14; V gene: TRBV5-1; CDR3 protein: CASSFQGASYEQYF
CDR3 length: 10; V gene: TRBV20-1; CDR3 protein: CSARWNEQFF
CDR3 length: 19; V gene: TRBV4-3; CDR3 protein: CASSQQPQINGGLFNEQFF
CDR3 length: 16; V gene: TRBV1; CDR3 protein: CTSSLGLALSTDTQYF
CDR3 length: 13; V gene: TRBV28; CDR3 protein: CASSLQGGKPQHF
CDR3 length: 14; V gene: TRBV7-9; CDR3 protein: CASSTRIGTGELFF
CDR3 length: 13; V gene: TRBV6-4; CDR3 protein: CASSVQGDYEQYF
CDR3 length: 15; V gene: TRBV4-3; CDR3 protein: CASSHDRALHNEQFF
CDR3 length: 15; V gene: TRBV30; CDR3 protein: CAWSVGRGVTGELFF
CDR3 length: 12; V gene: TRBV25-1; CDR3 protein: CASPIGNYEQYF